This paragraph covers one TCR beta chain sequence. The data were taken from a study of CD8 T cells in Susac syndrome. In germline, CDR1 is SGHTA, CDR2 FQGNSA. The V end was cut by 4 bases, the J end by 12 bases, with 16 bases between. This CDR3 contains 13 residues. RNA totalling roughly 0.45 to 1 ug underwent reverse transcription with random hexamers. MiXCR, applied by TCRdb to the immunoSEQ multiplex PCR reads, yields one record per CDR3 protein. The sample contains just over 300,000 distinct CDR3 sequences, under 95% of which appear only once. The chain couples TRBV7-2 to TRBJ2-1, with D unclear. What was sequenced was CD4+ T cells from PBMCs. The receptor was isolated from a human donor with multiple sclerosis. CDR3 sequence (DNA): TGTGCCAGCAGCTCCACCGGGCATTTAGGGCAGTTCTTC. Encoded protein: CASSSTGHLGQFF. The complete variable domain, with remaining parts taken from reference TRBV7-2 and TRBJ2-1, reads GAGVSQSPSNKVTEKGKDVELRCDPISGHTALYWYRQSLGQGLEFLIYFQGNSAPDKSGLPSDRFSAERTGGSVSTLTIQRTQQEDSAVYLCASSSTGHLGQFFGPGTRLTVL.